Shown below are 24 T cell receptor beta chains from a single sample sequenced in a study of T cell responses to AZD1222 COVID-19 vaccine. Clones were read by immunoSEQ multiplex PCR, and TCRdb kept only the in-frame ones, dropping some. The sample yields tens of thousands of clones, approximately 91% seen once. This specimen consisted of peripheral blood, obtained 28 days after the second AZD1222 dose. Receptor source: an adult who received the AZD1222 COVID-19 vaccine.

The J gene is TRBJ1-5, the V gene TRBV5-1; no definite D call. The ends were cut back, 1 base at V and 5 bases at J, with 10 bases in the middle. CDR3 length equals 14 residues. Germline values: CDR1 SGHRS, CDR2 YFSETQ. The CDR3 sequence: CASSLIGGDQPQHF. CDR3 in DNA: TGCGCCAGCAGCTTGATCGGTGGGGATCAGCCCCAGCATTTT.

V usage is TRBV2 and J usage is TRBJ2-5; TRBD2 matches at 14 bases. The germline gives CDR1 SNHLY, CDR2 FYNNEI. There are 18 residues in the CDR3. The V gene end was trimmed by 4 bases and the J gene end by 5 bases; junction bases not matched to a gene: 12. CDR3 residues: CASSGSGTSGGHWETQYF. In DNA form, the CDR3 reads TGTGCCAGCAGTGGATCCGGGACTAGCGGGGGCCATTGGGAGACCCAGTACTTC. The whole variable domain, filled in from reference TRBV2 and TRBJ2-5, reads EPEVTQTPSHQVTQMGQEVILRCVPISNHLYFYWYRQILGQKVEFLVSFYNNEISEKSEIFDDQFSVERPDGSNFTLKIRSTKLEDSAMYFCASSGSGTSGGHWETQYFGPGTRLLVL.

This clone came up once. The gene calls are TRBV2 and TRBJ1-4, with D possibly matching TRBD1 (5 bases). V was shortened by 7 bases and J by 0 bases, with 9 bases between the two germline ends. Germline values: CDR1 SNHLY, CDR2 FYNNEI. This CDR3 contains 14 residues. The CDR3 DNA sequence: TGTGCCAGCACTGACAGAGCAACTAATGAAAAACTGTTTTTT. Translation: CASTDRATNEKLFF. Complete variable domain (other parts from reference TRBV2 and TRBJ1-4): EPEVTQTPSHQVTQMGQEVILRCVPISNHLYFYWYRQILGQKVEFLVSFYNNEISEKSEIFDDQFSVERPDGSNFTLKIRSTKLEDSAMYFCASTDRATNEKLFFGSGTQLSVL.

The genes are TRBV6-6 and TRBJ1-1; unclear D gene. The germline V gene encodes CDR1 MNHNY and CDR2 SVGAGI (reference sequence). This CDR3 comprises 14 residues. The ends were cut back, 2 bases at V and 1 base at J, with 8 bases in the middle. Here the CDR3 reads CASSYGHSNTEAFF. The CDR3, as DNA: TGTGCCAGCAGTTACGGGCATTCGAACACTGAAGCTTTCTTT.

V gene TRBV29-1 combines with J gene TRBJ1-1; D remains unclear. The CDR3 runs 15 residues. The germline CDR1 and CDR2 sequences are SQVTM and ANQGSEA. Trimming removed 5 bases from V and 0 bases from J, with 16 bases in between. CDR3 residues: CSVRVQEILNTEAFF. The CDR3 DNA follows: TGCAGCGTTCGGGTCCAGGAGATCTTGAACACTGAAGCTTTCTTT. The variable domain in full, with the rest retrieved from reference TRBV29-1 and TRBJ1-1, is SAVISQKPSRDICQRGTSLTIQCQVDSQVTMMFWYRQQPGQSLTLIATANQGSEATYESGFVIDKFPISRPNLTFSTLTVSNMSPEDSSIYLCSVRVQEILNTEAFFGQGTRLTVV.

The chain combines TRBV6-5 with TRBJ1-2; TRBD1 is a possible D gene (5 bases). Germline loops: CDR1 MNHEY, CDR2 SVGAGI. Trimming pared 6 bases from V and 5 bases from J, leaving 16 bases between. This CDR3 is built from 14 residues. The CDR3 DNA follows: TGTGCCAGCAGCCCGAGGGCAGGGCCATATGGCTACACCTTC. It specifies CASSPRAGPYGYTF.

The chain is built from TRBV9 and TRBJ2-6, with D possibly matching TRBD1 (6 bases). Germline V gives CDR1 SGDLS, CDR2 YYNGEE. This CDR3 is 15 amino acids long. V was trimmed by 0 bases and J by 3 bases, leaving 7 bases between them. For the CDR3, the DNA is TGTGCCAGCAGCGTAGAGGGGGATGGGGCCAACGTCCTGACTTTC. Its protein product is CASSVEGDGANVLTF.

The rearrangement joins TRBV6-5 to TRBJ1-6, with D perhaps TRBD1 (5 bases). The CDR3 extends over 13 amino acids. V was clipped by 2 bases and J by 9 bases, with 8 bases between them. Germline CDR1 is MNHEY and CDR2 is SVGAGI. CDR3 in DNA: TGTGCCAGCAGTTACGACGGGGCTTCACCCCTCCACTTT. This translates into CASSYDGASPLHF.

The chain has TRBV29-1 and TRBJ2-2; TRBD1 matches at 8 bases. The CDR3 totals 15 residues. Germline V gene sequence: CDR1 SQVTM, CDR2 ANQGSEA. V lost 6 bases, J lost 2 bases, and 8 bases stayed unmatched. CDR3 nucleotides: TGCAGCGTCACCGACAGGGGTCCTAACACCGGGGAGCTGTTTTTT. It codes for CSVTDRGPNTGELFF.

The CDR3 nucleotides read TGTGCCAGTAGTATCTGGGGACAAAGCACAGATACGCAGTATTTT. This encodes CASSIWGQSTDTQYF. The chain combines TRBV19 with TRBJ2-3, with a possible D match to TRBD1 (6 bases). Germline V CDR1 and CDR2: LNHDA, SQIVND (reference sequence). V lost 3 bases and J 0 bases, leaving 10 bases between the germline ends. The CDR3 covers 15 residues.

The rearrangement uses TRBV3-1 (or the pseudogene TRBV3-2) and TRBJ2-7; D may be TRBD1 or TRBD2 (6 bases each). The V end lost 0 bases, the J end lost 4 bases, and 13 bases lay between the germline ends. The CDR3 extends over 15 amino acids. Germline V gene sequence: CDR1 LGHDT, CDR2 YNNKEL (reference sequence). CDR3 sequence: CASSQDRGPKYEQYF. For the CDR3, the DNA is TGTGCCAGCAGCCAAGATCGGGGGCCCAAATACGAGCAGTACTTC.

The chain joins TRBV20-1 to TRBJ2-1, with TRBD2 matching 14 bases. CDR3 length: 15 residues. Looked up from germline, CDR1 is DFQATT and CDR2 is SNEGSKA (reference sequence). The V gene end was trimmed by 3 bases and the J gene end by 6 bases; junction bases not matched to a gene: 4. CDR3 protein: CSASSGLAGGNEQFF. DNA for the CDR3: TGCAGTGCTAGTTCTGGACTAGCGGGGGGCAATGAGCAGTTCTTC.

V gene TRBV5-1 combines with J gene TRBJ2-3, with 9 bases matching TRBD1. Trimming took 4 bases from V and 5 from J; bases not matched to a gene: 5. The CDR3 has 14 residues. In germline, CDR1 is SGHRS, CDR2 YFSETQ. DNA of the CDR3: TGCGCCAGCAGCCCCGGGACAGGGAGAGATACGCAGTATTTT. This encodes CASSPGTGRDTQYF. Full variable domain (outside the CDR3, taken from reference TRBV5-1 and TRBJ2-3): KAGVTQTPRYLIKTRGQQVTLSCSPISGHRSVSWYQQTPGQGLQFLFEYFSETQRNKGNFPGRFSGRQFSNSRSEMNVSTLELGDSALYLCASSPGTGRDTQYFGPGTRLTVL.

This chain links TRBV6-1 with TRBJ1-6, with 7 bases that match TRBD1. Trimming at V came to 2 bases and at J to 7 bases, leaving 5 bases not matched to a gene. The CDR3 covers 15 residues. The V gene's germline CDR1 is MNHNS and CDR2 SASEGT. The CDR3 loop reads CASSEKTGRNSPLHF. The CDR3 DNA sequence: TGTGCCAGCAGTGAAAAGACAGGGAGGAATTCACCCCTCCACTTT.

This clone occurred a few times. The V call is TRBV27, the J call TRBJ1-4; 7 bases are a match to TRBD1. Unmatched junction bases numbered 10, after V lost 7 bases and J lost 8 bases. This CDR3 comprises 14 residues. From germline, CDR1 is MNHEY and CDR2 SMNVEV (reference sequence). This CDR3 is CASTTAGGQEKLFF. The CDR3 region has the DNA TGTGCCAGCACCACGGCAGGGGGTCAGGAAAAACTGTTTTTT.

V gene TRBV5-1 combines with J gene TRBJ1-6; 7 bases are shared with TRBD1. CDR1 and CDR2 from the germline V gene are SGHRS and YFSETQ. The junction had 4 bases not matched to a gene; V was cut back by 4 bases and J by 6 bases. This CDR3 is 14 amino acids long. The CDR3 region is CASSPTGSNSPLHF. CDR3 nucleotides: TGCGCCAGCAGCCCGACAGGGTCTAATTCACCCCTCCACTTT.

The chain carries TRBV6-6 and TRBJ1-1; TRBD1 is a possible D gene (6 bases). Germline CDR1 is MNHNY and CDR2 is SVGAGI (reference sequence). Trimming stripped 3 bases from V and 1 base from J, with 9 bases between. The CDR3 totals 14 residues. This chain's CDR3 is CASSYQQGNTEAFF. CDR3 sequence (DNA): TGTGCCAGCAGTTATCAACAGGGGAACACTGAAGCTTTCTTT.

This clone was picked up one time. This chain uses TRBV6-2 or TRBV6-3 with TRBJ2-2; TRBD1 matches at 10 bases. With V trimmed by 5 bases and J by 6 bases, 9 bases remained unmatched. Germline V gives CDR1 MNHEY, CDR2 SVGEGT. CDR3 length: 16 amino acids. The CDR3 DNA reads TGTGCCAGCAGTGACGGAGACAGGGGGCAAGCCGGGGAGCTGTTTTTT. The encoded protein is CASSDGDRGQAGELFF.

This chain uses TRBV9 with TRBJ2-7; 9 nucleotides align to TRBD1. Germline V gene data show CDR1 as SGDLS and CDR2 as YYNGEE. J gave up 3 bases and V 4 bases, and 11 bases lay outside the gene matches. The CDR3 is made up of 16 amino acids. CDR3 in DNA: TGTGCCAGCAGCCTCAGAGGGGACAGGGACGACTACGAGCAGTACTTC. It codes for CASSLRGDRDDYEQYF.

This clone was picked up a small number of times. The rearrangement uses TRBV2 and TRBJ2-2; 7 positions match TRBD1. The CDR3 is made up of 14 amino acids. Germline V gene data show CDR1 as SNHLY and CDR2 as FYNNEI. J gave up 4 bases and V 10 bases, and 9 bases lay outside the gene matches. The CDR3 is CATQSGTVTGELFF. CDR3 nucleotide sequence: TGTGCCACCCAATCCGGGACAGTCACCGGGGAGCTGTTTTTT.

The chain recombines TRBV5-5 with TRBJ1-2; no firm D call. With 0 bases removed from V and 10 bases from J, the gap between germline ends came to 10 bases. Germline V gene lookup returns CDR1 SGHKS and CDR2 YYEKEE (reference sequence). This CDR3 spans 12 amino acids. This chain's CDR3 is CASSLGGQTYTF. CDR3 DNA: TGTGCCAGCAGCTTGGGCGGCCAGACCTACACCTTC.

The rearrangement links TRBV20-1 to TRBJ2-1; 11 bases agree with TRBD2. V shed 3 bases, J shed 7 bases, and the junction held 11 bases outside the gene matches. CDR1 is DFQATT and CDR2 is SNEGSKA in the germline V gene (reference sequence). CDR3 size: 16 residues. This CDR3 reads CSASWISGTSGNEQFF. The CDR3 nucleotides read TGCAGTGCTAGTTGGATTAGCGGGACTAGCGGAAATGAGCAGTTCTTC.

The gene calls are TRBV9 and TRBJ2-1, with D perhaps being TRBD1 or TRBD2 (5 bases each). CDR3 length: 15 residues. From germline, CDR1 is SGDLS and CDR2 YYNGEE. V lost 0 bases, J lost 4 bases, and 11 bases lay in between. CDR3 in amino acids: CASSVVWDGYNEQFF. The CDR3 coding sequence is TGTGCCAGCAGCGTAGTGTGGGACGGATACAATGAGCAGTTCTTC.

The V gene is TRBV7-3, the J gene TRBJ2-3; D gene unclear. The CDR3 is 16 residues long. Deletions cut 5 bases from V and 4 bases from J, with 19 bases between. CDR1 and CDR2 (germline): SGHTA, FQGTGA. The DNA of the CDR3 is TGTGCCAGCAGCACAGAGCCCCAAGGCAGCGCAGATACGCAGTATTTT. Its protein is CASSTEPQGSADTQYF. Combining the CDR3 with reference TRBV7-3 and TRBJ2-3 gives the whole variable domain GAGVSQTPSNKVTEKGKYVELRCDPISGHTALYWYRQSLGQGPEFLIYFQGTGAADDSGLPNDRFFAVRPEGSVSTLKIQRTERGDSAVYLCASSTEPQGSADTQYFGPGTRLTVL.